This TCR beta chain was identified during a study of early stage breast cancer tumors. On the study more broadly: Invasive lobular carcinomas made up about 35% of the 12 ER+/PR+/HER2- tumors. Each sample averaged approximately 9.6-fold read coverage.

The CDR3 covers 12 residues. Germline V gene lookup returns CDR1 SGHRS and CDR2 YFSETQ. The V and J ends lost 0 bases and 10 bases respectively, with 8 bases between them. Sequencing was performed with immunoSEQ multiplex PCR; in TCRdb, only in-frame clones are kept and a portion is missing. The sample lists roughly 30,000 clones, more than 65% occurring once. J is TRBJ2-1 and V is TRBV5-1; D is ambiguous. Sequenced: blood. This clonotype originated in a person aged 40 to 49 with breast cancer. In DNA form, the CDR3 reads TGCGCCAGCAGCTTGGCAAGCGTCGAGCAGTTCTTC. Protein: CASSLASVEQFF.